The entry below gives a single T cell receptor beta chain sequence along with its context. The antigen remains undetermined. The V segment lost 5 bases and the J segment 0 bases; nucleotides outside the gene matches: 6. The CDR3 loop spans 16 amino acids. Per the germline V gene, CDR1 is SGDLS and CDR2 is YYNGEE. Donors had nominal health at sampling but likely had unrecorded immune exposures. The data originate from a study of cytomegalovirus exposure and HLA in healthy donors. General study points: For most TCR beta V segments, an earlier analysis put the productive rate at about 90% or about 30% of the time.

13 Jbeta primers and 60 Vbeta primers were used for the PCR. Produced via immunoSEQ multiplex PCR; TCRdb's table is partial and in-frame only. This sample contains around 140,000 clones. The sequence derives from a woman aged 45 to 65 in good health and CMV-seronegative. The material sequenced was PBMCs. The V and J genes are TRBV9 and TRBJ2-2; 8 bases fit TRBD1. DNA for the CDR3: TGTGCCAGCAGTGGACAGGGCTACGCGAACACCGGGGAGCTGTTTTTT. This sequence encodes CASSGQGYANTGELFF. The full variable domain, with the rest looked up from reference TRBV9 and TRBJ2-2, is DSGVTQTPKHLITATGQRVTLRCSPRSGDLSVYWYQQSLDQGLQFLIQYYNGEERAKGNILERFSAQQFPDLHSELNLSSLELGDSALYFCASSGQGYANTGELFFGEGSRLTVL.